This passage covers 13 T cell receptor beta chains from one sample sequenced in a study of post-analysis software for immune sequencing data. Study-level results: The five TRBV segments detected at higher frequency in patients than in controls included TRBV5-6, TRBV5-1 and TRBV20-1.

The library was made from cDNA and included unique molecular identifiers. TCRdb independently ran MiXCR on the PCR reads; one entry per CDR3 protein. The sample lists 740,000 or so distinct CDR3 sequences, about 57% occurring once. Antigen specificity for these receptors is unknown. The specimen sequenced was blood. The origin of the receptors is a girl aged 5 to 17 with multiple sclerosis.

The CDR3 is CASSRPPGLIDQPQHF. CDR3 nucleotides: TGTGCCAGCAGTCGACCTCCGGGACTGATTGATCAGCCCCAGCATTTT. The rearrangement joins TRBV6-1 to TRBJ1-5; TRBD1 is a possible D gene (5 bases). CDR1 is MNHNS, CDR2 SASEGT, per germline. The CDR3 spans 16 residues. The ends were cut back, 5 bases at V and 5 bases at J, with 19 bases in the middle.

This chain joins TRBV7-2 and TRBJ2-4; 8 bases map to TRBD1. CDR1 SGHTA and CDR2 FQGNSA come from the germline V gene. Trimming cost V 1 base and J 8 bases; bases outside gene matches: 7. The CDR3 contains 15 residues. The CDR3 reads CASSLGTGNKYIQYF. In DNA form, the CDR3 reads TGTGCCAGCAGCTTAGGGACAGGGAACAAGTACATTCAGTACTTC.

This clonotype appeared a few times. The rearrangement joins TRBV10-2 to TRBJ1-2; D perhaps matches TRBD1 (5 bases). Trimming took off 1 base at V and 6 bases at J, with 15 bases between the two ends. Germline-derived CDR1 and CDR2 are WSHSY and SAAADI. CDR3 size: 15 residues. CDR3 coding DNA: TGCGCCAGCAGTGAGTTGGGCAGGGCGAATCATGGCTACACCTTC. Translating gives CASSELGRANHGYTF.

This clonotype appeared a few times. The chain carries TRBV10-3 and TRBJ2-6, with 10 bases matching TRBD1. Germline V gives CDR1 ENHRY, CDR2 SYGVKD. This CDR3 spans 19 amino acids. Germline trimming cut 3 bases from V and 2 bases from J; bases unmatched to any gene: 10. The CDR3 DNA reads TGTGCCATCAGTGAAAGGACCCCGGGACAGGGGACTGGGGCCAACGTCCTGACTTTC. Its translation is CAISERTPGQGTGANVLTF.

The chain links TRBV29-1 to TRBJ2-5; tentative D call: TRBD1 (6 bases). Germline CDR1 reads SQVTM; CDR2 reads ANQGSEA. This CDR3 has 13 amino acids. With 3 bases removed from V and 5 bases from J, the gap between germline ends came to 13 bases. CDR3 protein: CSVEGQRRETQYF. CDR3 coding DNA: TGCAGCGTTGAGGGACAACGGCGGGAGACCCAGTACTTC.

V and J are TRBV5-1 and TRBJ1-2; 9 nucleotides match TRBD1. With V trimmed by 0 bases and J by 1 base, 4 bases remained unmatched. CDR3 length: 16 residues. Germline CDR1 and CDR2: SGHRS and YFSETQ. The CDR3 protein is CASSLVGQGINYGYTF. For the CDR3, the DNA is TGCGCCAGCAGCTTGGTAGGACAGGGGATTAACTATGGCTACACCTTC. Combining the CDR3 with reference TRBV5-1 and TRBJ1-2 gives the whole variable domain KAGVTQTPRYLIKTRGQQVTLSCSPISGHRSVSWYQQTPGQGLQFLFEYFSETQRNKGNFPGRFSGRQFSNSRSEMNVSTLELGDSALYLCASSLVGQGINYGYTFGSGTRLTVV.

J is TRBJ2-7 and V is TRBV29-1; 9 bases line up with TRBD1. The germline V gene encodes CDR1 SQVTM and CDR2 ANQGSEA. This CDR3 spans 15 amino acids. Trimming cost V 2 bases and J 6 bases; bases outside gene matches: 11. The CDR3 region is CSVESRQGVFGEQYF. The CDR3 DNA follows: TGCAGCGTTGAATCGAGACAGGGGGTATTCGGCGAGCAGTACTTC.

This clonotype was seen more than once but under ten times. The chain combines TRBV20-1 with TRBJ2-1; 8 nucleotides line up with TRBD1. Trimming cost V 6 bases and J 4 bases; bases outside gene matches: 11. CDR1 and CDR2 (germline): DFQATT, SNEGSKA (reference sequence). CDR3 size: 15 residues. CDR3 residues: CSAPLGQGEYNEQFF. CDR3 DNA: TGCAGTGCGCCTCTTGGACAGGGAGAGTACAATGAGCAGTTCTTC.

The V call is TRBV5-1, the J call TRBJ2-3, with D possibly TRBD1 on 6 matching bases. The CDR3 is 16 residues long. Germline assignment: CDR1 SGHRS and CDR2 YFSETQ. Deletions cut 0 bases from V and 3 bases from J, with 14 bases between. In DNA, the CDR3 is TGCGCCAGCAGCTTGGTTTCAGGGGCGCAGACAGATACGCAGTATTTT. Translated, it gives CASSLVSGAQTDTQYF.

This clonotype was found once. The chain couples TRBV6-5 to TRBJ1-1; 11 bases are a match to TRBD1. V lost 5 bases and J lost 5; bases outside the gene matches: 7. In germline, CDR1 is MNHEY, CDR2 SVGAGI. The CDR3 covers 15 residues. The CDR3 here is CASSPWTGGPTEAFF. The CDR3 DNA is TGTGCCAGCAGTCCATGGACAGGGGGCCCGACTGAAGCTTTCTTT.

In this sample, this clonotype turned up a few times. The genes are TRBV4-1 and TRBJ2-1; the D call may be TRBD1 or TRBD2 (6 bases each). Between the trimmed V and J ends, which lost 0 bases and 6 bases, there was a span of 12 bases. The CDR3 contains 15 residues. Per the germline V gene, CDR1 is MGHRA and CDR2 is YSYEKL. The CDR3 reads CASSQDPGGLNEQFF. The CDR3 nucleotides are TGCGCCAGCAGCCAAGATCCCGGGGGCCTCAATGAGCAGTTCTTC.

Points on this clonotype: A junction boundary mismatches the germline segment, possibly from a read error. The chain is built from TRBV7-6 and TRBJ1-4; D not resolved. The germline CDR1 and CDR2 sequences are SGHVS and FNYEAQ. The CDR3 consists of 15 residues. Here the CDR3 DNA reads TGTGCCGGCAGACTAGGACGGGGAGACGTTGAAAAACTGTTTTTT. Translated, it gives CAGRLGRGDVEKLFF.

The J gene is TRBJ2-1, the V gene TRBV20-1; weak D call: TRBD2 (6 bases). There are 13 residues in the CDR3. Germline V gene data show CDR1 as DFQATT and CDR2 as SNEGSKA (reference sequence). Trimming left V 4 bases short and J 8 bases short, with 15 bases between. CDR3 sequence reads: CSAIKTSIHEQFF. The CDR3 DNA follows: TGCAGTGCTATTAAGACTAGTATCCATGAGCAGTTCTTC.